This entry lists 8 T cell receptor beta chains sequenced from one sample in a study of control samples from healthy donors and cancer patients (dated by TCRdb to 2020 to 2021). The library came from the immunoSEQ multiplex PCR assay. The immuneACCESS repertoire file appears here via TCRdb, limited to in-frame rearrangements. These files lack a portion of the clones; in checked studies, under half of the deficit traces to unresolved V genes, and the cause of the others is not known. The sample table lists about 120,000 clones, about 90% of them with a count of one. Approximately 2% of the sample rests with the top ten. Sequencing was done on a sample of blood. Source of these receptors: a woman in her 50s in good health.

The chain has TRBV19 and TRBJ1-4; no reliable D call. V lost 5 bases, J lost 0 bases, and 13 bases lay in between. Germline-derived CDR1 and CDR2 are LNHDA and SQIVND (reference sequence). CDR3 length equals 16 residues. The DNA of the CDR3 is TGTGCCAGTAGTCATGCGACCGTAACAACTAATGAAAAACTGTTTTTT. Protein: CASSHATVTTNEKLFF. Variable domain in full (rest from reference TRBV19 and TRBJ1-4): DGGITQSPKYLFRKEGQNVTLSCEQNLNHDAMYWYRQDPGQGLRLIYYSQIVNDFQKGDIAEGYSVSREKKESFPLTVTSAQKNPTAFYLCASSHATVTTNEKLFFGSGTQLSVL.

The V gene is TRBV4-1, the J gene TRBJ1-1; a weak D match, TRBD1 (5 bases). V was clipped by 4 bases and J by 5 bases, with 20 bases between them. CDR1 MGHRA and CDR2 YSYEKL come from the germline V gene. The CDR3 sequence is 16 residues long. CDR3 sequence reads: CASSPAQDRVLTEAFF. In DNA, the CDR3 is TGCGCCAGCAGCCCAGCGCAAGACAGAGTATTAACTGAAGCTTTCTTT.

The V and J genes are TRBV27 and TRBJ1-5; perhaps TRBD1 as D (5 bases). The CDR3 totals 15 residues. Per the germline V gene, CDR1 is MNHEY and CDR2 is SMNVEV (reference sequence). Trimming took 3 bases from V and 5 from J, leaving 14 bases between them. This chain's CDR3 is CASSFKGIGDQPQHF. For the CDR3, the DNA is TGTGCCAGCAGTTTCAAGGGGATAGGGGATCAGCCCCAGCATTTT.

V is TRBV19 and J is TRBJ1-2; D is possibly TRBD1 (5 bases). Trimming removed 7 bases from V and 8 bases from J, with 11 bases in between. This CDR3 region has 11 residues. CDR1 LNHDA and CDR2 SQIVND come from the germline V gene (reference sequence). The CDR3 DNA reads TGTGCCAGTACAGGGTTTATCGGCTACACCTTC. This sequence encodes CASTGFIGYTF.

The DNA for the CDR3 is TGTGCCAGCAGTTTGGAACCTTGGGGGAGGTTGGACACTGAAGCTTTCTTT. It translates to CASSLEPWGRLDTEAFF. The rearrangement joins TRBV27 to TRBJ1-1, with D possibly TRBD1 on 5 matching bases. This CDR3 spans 17 amino acids. With 3 bases removed from V and 3 bases from J, the gap between germline ends came to 20 bases. Germline loops: CDR1 MNHEY, CDR2 SMNVEV (reference sequence).

The chain links TRBV4-1 to TRBJ2-1; D is unresolved. This CDR3 has 18 amino acids. V dropped 1 base and J dropped 0 bases, with 16 bases sitting between them. Germline CDR1 reads MGHRA; CDR2 reads YSYEKL. The CDR3 DNA follows: TGCGCCAGCAGCCAAGTTCCGCTAGTTCATCGCTCCTACAATGAGCAGTTCTTC. Its translation: CASSQVPLVHRSYNEQFF.

The chain combines TRBV11-2 with TRBJ1-2; 7 bases line up with TRBD1. Germline V gene sequence: CDR1 SGHAT, CDR2 FQNNGV. The CDR3 has 14 amino acids. V was clipped by 9 bases and J by 5 bases; unmatched bases: 12. In DNA form, the CDR3 reads TGTGCCAGTTCCCTGGGAGGGGGCTTGTATGGCTACACCTTC. Its protein product is CASSLGGGLYGYTF.

V is TRBV11-3 and J is TRBJ1-6; perhaps TRBD1 as D (6 bases). Germline V gene lookup returns CDR1 SGHNT and CDR2 YENEEA. Trimming removed 5 bases from V and 8 bases from J, with 22 bases in between. The CDR3 has 17 residues. CDR3 sequence reads: CASSTHIRQDPYSPLHF. CDR3 in DNA: TGTGCCAGCAGCACGCATATCAGACAGGACCCCTATTCACCCCTCCACTTT.